Listed below are T cell receptor beta chains from one sample, sequenced in a study of response to subunit inactivated influenza vaccine. TCRdb recomputed calls from the RT-PCR reads with MiXCR, one row per CDR3 protein. This table has about 780,000 distinct CDR3 sequences, approximately 17% appearing once. Material: PBMCs from blood, obtained about 5 days after vaccination. These receptors originate from a man in his forties or fifties who received an inactivated influenza vaccine. Both conserved end residues are part of each CDR3.

v_call cdr3_aa
TRBV20-1 CSARDTTDEAFF
TRBV5-5 CASSPALVTGNTIYF
TRBV20-1 CSNLRLRASGTAYEQYF
TRBV7-6 CASSRGGNTIYF
TRBV28 CASRLLGTGVCNEQFF
TRBV20-1 CSAKKFAGEQYF
TRBV10-3 CAISAGREGSDEQFF
TRBV28 CASSLAQGQVVQETQYF
TRBV5-1 CASSLVLASGNHEQYF
TRBV12-3/TRBV12-4 CASSFRGPNQPQHF
TRBV6-1 CASSRGLAGGHTGELFF
TRBV20-1 CSARRTGGFYEQYF
TRBV24-1 CATSDSQRTGQETQYF
TRBV9 CASSPPGLGELFF
TRBV5-6 CASILRGQGYNEQFF
TRBV7-2 CASRGTAFNEKLFF
TRBV12-3/TRBV12-4 CASSPDRGIEDTQYF
TRBV9 CASSKGGPGVEQFF
TRBV13 CASSLGPETGYGYTF
TRBV20-1 CSARGTTNPAGWRGDTQYF
TRBV6-2/TRBV6-3 CASSFYLPGQGAYEQYF
TRBV4-2 CASSPTGLGVTGELFF
TRBV4-3 CASSQDWGSGNEQFF
TRBV20-1 CSARDLKGYGYTF
TRBV6-2/TRBV6-3 CASSYSMWRGDYEQYF
TRBV9 CASSPREGTSSYNEQFF
TRBV7-2 CASSPRGSNQPQHF
TRBV6-2/TRBV6-3 CASSYVAGWNTGELFF
TRBV6-2/TRBV6-3 CASSPRLAGNLEQYF
TRBV29-1 CSVESRGGPYNEQFF
TRBV18 CASSKDRGDTQYF
TRBV5-1 CASSYVRSDEQFF
TRBV6-5 CASSYSLQNYGYTF
TRBV10-3 CAISVAGVQSTQYF
TRBV4-3 CASSRMRGVGQFF
TRBV7-2 CASSRVPANTEAFF
TRBV12-3/TRBV12-4 CASSGWTGKEQYF
TRBV12-3/TRBV12-4 CASTGLGQGLPKRVFF
TRBV12-3/TRBV12-4 CASSLVVGAGGEQYF
TRBV12-3/TRBV12-4 CASSRRTKNTGELFF
TRBV12-3/TRBV12-4 CASSLGRVYIQYF
TRBV20-1 CSAMLGGGYEQYF
TRBV12-3/TRBV12-4 CASSPDRAFYGYTF
TRBV6-1 CASSRTASSYEQYF
TRBV4-3 CASSQGGLGSGAGELFF
TRBV12-3/TRBV12-4 CASSSSGGGFLETQYF
TRBV10-3 CAISEWGPYEQYF
TRBV11-2 CASSLAPRTASLGGYTF
TRBV5-6 CASNPDAGGYEQYF
TRBV20-1 CSASIAGRSYNEQFF